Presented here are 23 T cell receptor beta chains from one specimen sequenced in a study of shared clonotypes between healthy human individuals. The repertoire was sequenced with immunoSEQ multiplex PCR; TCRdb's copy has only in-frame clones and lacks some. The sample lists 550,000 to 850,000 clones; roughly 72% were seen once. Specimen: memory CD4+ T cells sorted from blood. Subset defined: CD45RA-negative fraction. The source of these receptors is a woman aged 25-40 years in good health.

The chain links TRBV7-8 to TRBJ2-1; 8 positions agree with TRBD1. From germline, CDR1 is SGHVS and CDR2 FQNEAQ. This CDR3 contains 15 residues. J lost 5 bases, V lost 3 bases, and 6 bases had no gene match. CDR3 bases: TGTGCCAGCAGCTTCGGCCAGGGGGCTCACAATGAGCAGTTCTTC. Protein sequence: CASSFGQGAHNEQFF.

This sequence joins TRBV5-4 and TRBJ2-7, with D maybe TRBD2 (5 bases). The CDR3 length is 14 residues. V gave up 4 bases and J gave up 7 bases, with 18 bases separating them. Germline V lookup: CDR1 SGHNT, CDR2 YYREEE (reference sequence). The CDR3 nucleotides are TGTGCCAGCAGCCCCCCGGGAACAGATCGTGAGCAGTACTTC. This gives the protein CASSPPGTDREQYF.

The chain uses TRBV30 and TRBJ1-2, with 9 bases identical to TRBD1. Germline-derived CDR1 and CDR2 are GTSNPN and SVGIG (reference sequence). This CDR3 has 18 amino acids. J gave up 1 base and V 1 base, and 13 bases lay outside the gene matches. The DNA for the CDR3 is TGTGCCTGGAGTGGGTTTACAGGGGGCCAGAGTTATAACTATGGCTACACCTTC. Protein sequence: CAWSGFTGGQSYNYGYTF. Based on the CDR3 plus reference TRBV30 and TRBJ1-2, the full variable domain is SQTIHQWPATLVQPVGSPLSLECTVEGTSNPNLYWYRQAAGRGLQLLFYSVGIGQISSEVPQNLSASRPQDRQFILSSKKLLLSDSGFYLCAWSGFTGGQSYNYGYTFGSGTRLTVV.

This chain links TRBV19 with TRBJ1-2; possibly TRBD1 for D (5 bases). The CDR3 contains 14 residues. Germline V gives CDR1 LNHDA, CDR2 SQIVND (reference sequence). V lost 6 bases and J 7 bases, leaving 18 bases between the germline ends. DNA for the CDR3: TGTGCCAGTAGCAACTGGGACCGAGTTGGTGGCTACACCTTC. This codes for CASSNWDRVGGYTF.

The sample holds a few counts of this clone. As DNA, the CDR3 is TGTGCCAGCAGTGAGCCGGGACAGGGGCGTGAGACCCAGTACTTC. This sequence encodes CASSEPGQGRETQYF. The chain uses TRBV25-1 and TRBJ2-5, with 10 bases fitting TRBD1. CDR3 length: 15 residues. Germline V gene lookup returns CDR1 MGHDK and CDR2 SYGVNS. The junction had 6 bases not matched to a gene; V was cut back by 3 bases and J by 5 bases.

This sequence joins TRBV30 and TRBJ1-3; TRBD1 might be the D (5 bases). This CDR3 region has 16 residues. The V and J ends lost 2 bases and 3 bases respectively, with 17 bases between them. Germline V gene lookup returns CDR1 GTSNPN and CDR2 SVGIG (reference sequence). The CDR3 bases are TGTGCCTGGAGTTTTCGGGACTTTAGGGGTGGAAACACCATATATTTT. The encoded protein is CAWSFRDFRGGNTIYF.

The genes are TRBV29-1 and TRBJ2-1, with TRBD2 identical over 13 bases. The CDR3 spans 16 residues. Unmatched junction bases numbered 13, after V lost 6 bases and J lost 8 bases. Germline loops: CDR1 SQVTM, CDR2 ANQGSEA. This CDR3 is CSVYQRTSGSVDEQFF. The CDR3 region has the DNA TGCAGCGTATATCAGCGGACTAGCGGGAGTGTCGATGAGCAGTTCTTC.

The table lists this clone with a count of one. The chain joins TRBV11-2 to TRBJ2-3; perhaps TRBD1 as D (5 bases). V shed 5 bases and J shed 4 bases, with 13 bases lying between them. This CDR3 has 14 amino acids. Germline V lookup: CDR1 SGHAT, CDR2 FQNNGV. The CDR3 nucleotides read TGTGCCAGCAGCCCCCCTCCGACAGCAGATACGCAGTATTTT. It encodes CASSPPPTADTQYF.

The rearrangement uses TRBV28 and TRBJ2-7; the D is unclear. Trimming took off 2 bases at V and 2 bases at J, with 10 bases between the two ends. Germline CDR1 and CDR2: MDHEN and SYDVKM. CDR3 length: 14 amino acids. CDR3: CASSLAPAPYEQYF. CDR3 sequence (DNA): TGTGCCAGCAGTTTAGCACCGGCTCCCTACGAGCAGTACTTC.

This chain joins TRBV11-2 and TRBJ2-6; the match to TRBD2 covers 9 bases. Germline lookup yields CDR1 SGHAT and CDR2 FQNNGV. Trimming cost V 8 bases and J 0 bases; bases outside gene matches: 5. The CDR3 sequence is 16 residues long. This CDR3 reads CASENSGSSGANVLTF. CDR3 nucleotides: TGTGCCAGCGAGAATAGCGGGAGCTCTGGGGCCAACGTCCTGACTTTC.

The DNA for the CDR3 is TGTGCCAGCAAGGACCCCGGGAAATTACAGGTGCAGTTCTTC. It specifies CASKDPGKLQVQFF. The chain links TRBV6-5 to TRBJ2-1; D could derive from TRBD1 or TRBD2 (5 bases each). The germline V and J ends were trimmed by 7 bases and 12 bases, with 22 bases remaining between them. This CDR3 is 14 amino acids long. CDR1 and CDR2 from the germline V gene are MNHEY and SVGAGI.

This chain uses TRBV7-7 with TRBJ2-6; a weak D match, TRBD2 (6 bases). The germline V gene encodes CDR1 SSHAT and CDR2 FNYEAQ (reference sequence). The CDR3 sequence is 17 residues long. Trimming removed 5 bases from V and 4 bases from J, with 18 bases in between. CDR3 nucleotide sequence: TGTGCCAGCAGCCTCCAGCCGGGACTCTCAGGGGCCAACGTCCTGACTTTC. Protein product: CASSLQPGLSGANVLTF.

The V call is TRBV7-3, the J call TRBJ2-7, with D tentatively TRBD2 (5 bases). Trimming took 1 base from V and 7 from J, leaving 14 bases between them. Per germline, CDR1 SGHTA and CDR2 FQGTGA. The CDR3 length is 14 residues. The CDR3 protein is CASSLSSGDGEQYF. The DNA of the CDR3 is TGTGCCAGCAGCTTAAGCAGCGGAGACGGGGAGCAGTACTTC.

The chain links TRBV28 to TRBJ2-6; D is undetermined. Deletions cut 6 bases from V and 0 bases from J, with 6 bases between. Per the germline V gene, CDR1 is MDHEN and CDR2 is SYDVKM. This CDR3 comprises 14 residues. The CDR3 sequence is CASRPRSGANVLTF. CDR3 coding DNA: TGTGCCAGCAGACCCCGCTCTGGGGCCAACGTCCTGACTTTC.

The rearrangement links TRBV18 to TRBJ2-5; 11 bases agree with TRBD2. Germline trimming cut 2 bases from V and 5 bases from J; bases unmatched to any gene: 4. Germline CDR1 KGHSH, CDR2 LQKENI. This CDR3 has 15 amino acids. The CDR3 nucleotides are TGTGCCAGCTCACCAGTGACTAGCGGGACCGAGACCCAGTACTTC. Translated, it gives CASSPVTSGTETQYF.

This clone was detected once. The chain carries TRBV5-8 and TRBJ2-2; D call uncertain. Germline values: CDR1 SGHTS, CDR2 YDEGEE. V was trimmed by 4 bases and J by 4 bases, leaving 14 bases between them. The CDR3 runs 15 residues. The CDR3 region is CASSPLYGPTGELFF. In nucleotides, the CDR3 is TGTGCCAGCAGCCCCCTGTACGGGCCCACCGGGGAGCTGTTTTTT.

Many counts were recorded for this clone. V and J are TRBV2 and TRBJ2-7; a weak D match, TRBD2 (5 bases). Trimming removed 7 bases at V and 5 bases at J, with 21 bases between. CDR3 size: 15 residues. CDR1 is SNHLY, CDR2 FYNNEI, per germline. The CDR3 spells CASKRRARAANEQYF. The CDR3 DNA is TGTGCCAGCAAAAGAAGGGCGAGGGCAGCGAACGAGCAGTACTTC.

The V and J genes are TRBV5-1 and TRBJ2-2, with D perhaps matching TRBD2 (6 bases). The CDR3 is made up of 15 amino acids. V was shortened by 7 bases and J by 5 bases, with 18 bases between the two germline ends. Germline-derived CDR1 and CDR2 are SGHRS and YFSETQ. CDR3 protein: CASVEWDFTTGELFF. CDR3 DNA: TGCGCCAGCGTAGAATGGGACTTCACTACCGGGGAGCTGTTTTTT.

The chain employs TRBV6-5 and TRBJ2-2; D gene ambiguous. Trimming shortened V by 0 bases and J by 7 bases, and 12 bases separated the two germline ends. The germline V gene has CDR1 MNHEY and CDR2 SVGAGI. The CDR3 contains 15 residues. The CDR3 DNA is TGTGCCAGCAGTTACTCGGGATACGTTGGCGGGGAGCTGTTTTTT. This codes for CASSYSGYVGGELFF.

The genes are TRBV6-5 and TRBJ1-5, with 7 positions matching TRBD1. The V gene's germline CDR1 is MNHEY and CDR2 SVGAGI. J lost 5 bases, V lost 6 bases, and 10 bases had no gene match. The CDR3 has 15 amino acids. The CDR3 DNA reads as TGTGCCAGCAGGAAGGGGGGACAGAACCATCAGCCCCAGCATTTT. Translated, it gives CASRKGGQNHQPQHF.

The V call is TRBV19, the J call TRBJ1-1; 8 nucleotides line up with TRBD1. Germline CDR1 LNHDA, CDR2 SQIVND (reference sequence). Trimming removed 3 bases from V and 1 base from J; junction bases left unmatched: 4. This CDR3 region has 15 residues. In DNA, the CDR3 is TGTGCCAGTAGTATGCACAGGGGGAAGAACACTGAAGCTTTCTTT. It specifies CASSMHRGKNTEAFF.

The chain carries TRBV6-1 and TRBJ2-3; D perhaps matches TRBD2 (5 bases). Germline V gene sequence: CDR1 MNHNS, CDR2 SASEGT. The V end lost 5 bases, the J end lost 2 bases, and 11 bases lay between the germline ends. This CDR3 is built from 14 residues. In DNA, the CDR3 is TGTGCCAGCAGTAGAGGGCCCTACACAGATACGCAGTATTTT. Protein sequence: CASSRGPYTDTQYF.

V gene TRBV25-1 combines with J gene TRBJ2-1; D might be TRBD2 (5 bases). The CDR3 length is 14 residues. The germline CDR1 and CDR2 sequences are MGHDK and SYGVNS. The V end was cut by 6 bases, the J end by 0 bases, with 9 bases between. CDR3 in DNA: TGTGCCAGCAGCGATGGAGGCTCCTACAATGAGCAGTTCTTC. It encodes CASSDGGSYNEQFF.